Below, one TCR beta chain is given with its context. Its target is not known. The data were produced by immunoSEQ multiplex PCR, yet TCRdb's version contains in-frame clones alone and is incomplete. This table holds approximately 9,000 clones, roughly 71% found once. This sample was taken from a study of chemoradiotherapy in HPV16-positive cancers. Study-wide results and limits: For HPV16-positive patients, expanding HPV-responsive T cells associated with longer recurrence-free survival. Non-HPV-specific T cells did not expand in tumors during treatment, whereas candidate HPV-specific clones and E7-related motifs did.

Repeated repertoire sampling spanned the course of chemoradiotherapy. The source material was tumor tissue, sampled from a patient who underwent chemoradiotherapy. This clonotype was obtained from a human donor with HPV-associated anogenital cancer.

CDR3 sequence: CASSLAASLNYGYTF. The CDR3 DNA reads as TGTGCCAGCAGCTTAGCTGCCAGCCTTAACTATGGCTACACCTTC. This chain links TRBV11-2 with TRBJ1-2; D uncertain. Trimming cost V 1 base and J 1 base, with 10 bases left between them. From germline, CDR1 is SGHAT and CDR2 FQNNGV. The CDR3 extends over 15 amino acids.